The 24 T cell receptor beta chains in this list originate from one sample, sequenced in a study of T cell repertoires in cytomegalovirus infection. These receptors' targets are unknown. TCRdb re-derived calls from the reads in MiXCR, one entry per CDR3 protein. The sample lists approximately 990,000 distinct CDR3 sequences, roughly a third occurring once. The starting material was cultured CD8+ T cells from PBMCs, obtained from culture after CMV antigen stimulation. The receptors shown here come from a human donor in good health (CMV status not recorded). Some clones in this sample may be carry-over from other donors' samples.

The chain links TRBV27 to TRBJ2-3, with D tentatively TRBD2 (6 bases). This CDR3 comprises 15 residues. The V end was cut by 4 bases, the J end by 2 bases, with 13 bases between. Germline CDR1 is MNHEY and CDR2 is SMNVEV (reference sequence). The chain's CDR3 is CASSYGGRHTDTQYF. CDR3 in DNA: TGTGCCAGCAGTTATGGGGGGAGACACACAGATACGCAGTATTTT.

In its sample, this clonotype was seen a few times. The chain is built from TRBV7-9 and TRBJ2-3; either TRBD1 or TRBD2 may fit D (6 bases each). Germline V gives CDR1 SEHNR, CDR2 FQNEAQ (reference sequence). CDR3 length: 13 residues. The V and J ends lost 7 bases and 4 bases respectively, with 12 bases between them. The chain's CDR3 is CASTPEGADTQYF. The CDR3 region has the DNA TGTGCCAGCACCCCGGAGGGGGCAGATACGCAGTATTTT.

The chain employs TRBV24-1 and TRBJ2-1, with 9 bases that match TRBD2. With 5 bases clipped from V and 4 bases from J, the junction kept 2 bases outside the gene matches. The germline V gene encodes CDR1 KGHDR and CDR2 SFDVKD. The CDR3 totals 14 residues. The CDR3: CATSGTSVYNEQFF. The CDR3 DNA sequence: TGTGCCACCAGTGGGACTAGCGTATACAATGAGCAGTTCTTC.

This sequence joins TRBV7-9 and TRBJ2-3; 7 nucleotides line up with TRBD1. V gave up 5 bases and J gave up 10 bases; unmatched junction bases: 12. The germline gives CDR1 SEHNR, CDR2 FQNEAQ (reference sequence). CDR3 length: 14 amino acids. The CDR3 coding sequence is TGTGCCAGCAGCCACTTGGACAGGCTGATTGCGCAGTATTTT. This gives the protein CASSHLDRLIAQYF.

This sequence joins TRBV6-1 and TRBJ1-1; D is unresolved. Trimming removed 5 bases from V and 2 bases from J, with 12 bases in between. Germline CDR1 and CDR2: MNHNS and SASEGT. The CDR3 has 14 residues. CDR3 bases: TGTGCCAGCAGTTACGATGGAGAAAACACTGAAGCTTTCTTT. Encoded protein: CASSYDGENTEAFF.

This chain links TRBV20-1 with TRBJ2-7; D unclear. From germline, CDR1 is DFQATT and CDR2 SNEGSKA (reference sequence). The CDR3 spans 15 residues. Trimming cost V 0 bases and J 2 bases, with 14 bases left between them. CDR3 in DNA: TGCAGTGCTAGAGATTTGGGTCATTCAACCTACGAGCAGTACTTC. It yields the protein CSARDLGHSTYEQYF.

This clonotype turned up a few times. The chain employs TRBV7-9 and TRBJ2-3, with 10 bases fitting TRBD2. Unmatched junction bases numbered 5, after V lost 3 bases and J lost 5 bases. Per germline, CDR1 SEHNR and CDR2 FQNEAQ (reference sequence). The CDR3 contains 15 residues. CDR3 sequence reads: CASSLKRGGIDTQYF. CDR3 DNA: TGTGCCAGCAGCTTGAAGCGGGGGGGAATAGATACGCAGTATTTT.

The chain carries TRBV27 and TRBJ1-4, with D unresolved. Trimming shortened V by 3 bases and J by 8 bases, and 13 bases separated the two germline ends. CDR1 is MNHEY and CDR2 is SMNVEV in the germline V gene (reference sequence). The CDR3 extends over 14 amino acids. The CDR3 region has the DNA TGTGCCAGCAGTTTTACGAACAGTCTCGAAAAACTGTTTTTT. Its protein is CASSFTNSLEKLFF.

CDR3 nucleotides: TGTGCCAGCAGTTCCTTGACAGGGAGGAATGAGCAGTTCTTC. Its translation: CASSSLTGRNEQFF. The chain uses TRBV6-2 or TRBV6-3 and TRBJ2-1; D perhaps matches TRBD1 (7 bases). The CDR3 runs to 14 residues. Per the germline V gene, CDR1 is MNHEY and CDR2 is SVGEGT. The V end was cut by 4 bases, the J end by 7 bases, with 14 bases between.

Concerning this clonotype itself: The junction departs from germline at one end; a sequencing error may be responsible. The CDR3 sequence is CASSLAEGAYEQFF. CDR3 coding DNA: TGTGCTAGCAGCTTAGCTGAGGGGGCCTATGAGCAGTTCTTC. The chain has TRBV7-7 and TRBJ2-1; TRBD1 agrees at 7 bases. This CDR3 has 14 residues. The germline CDR1 and CDR2 sequences are SSHAT and FNYEAQ (reference sequence). Full variable domain (rest looked up from reference TRBV7-7 and TRBJ2-1): GAGVSQSPRYKVTKRGQDVTLRCDPISSHATLYWYQQALGQGPEFLTYFNYEAQPDKSGLPSDRFSAERPEGSISTLTIQRTEQRDSAMYRCASSLAEGAYEQFFGPGTRLTVL.

This clonotype was observed once. This chain uses TRBV7-4 with TRBJ1-2; the match to TRBD1 covers 7 bases. V shed 2 bases and J 3 bases; nucleotides not matched to a gene: 15. CDR3 size: 18 residues. From germline, CDR1 is SGHVT and CDR2 SQSDAQ. As DNA, the CDR3 is TGTGCCAGCAGCTTATCCAGGGGGAAACTTTCTAGCGACTATGGCTACACCTTC. Protein: CASSLSRGKLSSDYGYTF. The full variable domain, rest sourced from reference TRBV7-4 and TRBJ1-2, is GAGVSQSPRYKVAKRGRDVALRCDSISGHVTLYWYRQTLGQGSEVLTYSQSDAQRDKSGRPSGRFSAERPERSVSTLKIQRTEQGDSAVYLCASSLSRGKLSSDYGYTFGSGTRLTVV.

The chain combines TRBV4-3 with TRBJ2-7; 10 bases map to TRBD2. V was pared by 2 bases and J by 2 bases, with 6 bases of the junction left unmatched. CDR1 and CDR2 from the germline V gene are LGHNA and YSLEER. CDR3 size: 16 residues. In DNA, the CDR3 is TGCGCCAGCAGCCAATGGTGTAGCGGGGGGACCTACGAGCAGTACGTC. Translating it yields CASSQWCSGGTYEQYV.

This clonotype appeared many times. V and J are TRBV6-5 and TRBJ2-7, with D maybe TRBD1 (8 bases). Per the germline V gene, CDR1 is MNHEY and CDR2 is SVGAGI. The length of the CDR3 is 12 residues. V lost 6 bases, J lost 6 bases, and 12 bases lay in between. DNA for the CDR3: TGTGCCAGCAGCCACAGGGGGGGCGAGCAGTACTTC. Translated: CASSHRGGEQYF.

This clonotype was counted only a few times. The rearrangement joins TRBV5-5 to TRBJ2-4, with D tentatively TRBD1 (5 bases). The length of the CDR3 is 14 residues. Germline V gene sequence: CDR1 SGHKS, CDR2 YYEKEE (reference sequence). V was clipped by 0 bases and J by 16 bases, with 20 bases between them. CDR3 residues: CASSLAQGSPRDYF. The DNA for the CDR3 is TGTGCCAGCAGCTTGGCTCAGGGAAGCCCAAGAGATTACTTC.

V and J are TRBV6-5 and TRBJ2-2; TRBD2 agrees at 7 bases. The trim removed 8 bases at V and 4 bases at J, leaving 10 bases unmatched. This CDR3 has 15 amino acids. CDR1 and CDR2 (germline): MNHEY, SVGAGI. CDR3 DNA: TGTGCCAGCGCCCCTAGCGGCTTGAGCACCGGGGAGCTGTTTTTT. Amino acid sequence: CASAPSGLSTGELFF.

This clonotype was seen a handful of times. J is TRBJ1-3 and V is TRBV7-6, with D unclear. This CDR3 contains 14 residues. CDR1 and CDR2 from the germline V gene are SGHVS and FNYEAQ. The V end was cut by 5 bases, the J end by 0 bases, with 8 bases between. In nucleotides, the CDR3 is TGTGCCAGCAGCCCTATAAGCTCTGGAAACACCATATATTTT. Its protein is CASSPISSGNTIYF.

This clonotype has only a few counts. This CDR3 is CASSFGLRNSYNEQFF. CDR3 DNA: TGTGCCAGCAGTTTTGGACTTAGGAATTCCTACAATGAGCAGTTCTTC. The rearrangement joins TRBV12-3 or TRBV12-4 to TRBJ2-1; maybe TRBD2 (5 bases). V lost 3 bases and J 1 base, leaving 13 bases between the germline ends. The CDR3 is 16 amino acids.

This clonotype was seen at least ten times. V gene TRBV7-2 combines with J gene TRBJ1-1; no definite D call. The V end lost 3 bases, the J end lost 5 bases, and 7 bases lay between the germline ends. CDR3 size: 12 residues. Germline V gene lookup returns CDR1 SGHTA and CDR2 FQGNSA. The CDR3 reads CASSFLETEAFF. CDR3 DNA sequence: TGTGCCAGCAGCTTTCTAGAAACTGAAGCTTTCTTT. Full variable domain (rest looked up from reference TRBV7-2 and TRBJ1-1): GAGVSQSPSNKVTEKGKDVELRCDPISGHTALYWYRQSLGQGLEFLIYFQGNSAPDKSGLPSDRFSAERTGGSVSTLTIQRTQQEDSAVYLCASSFLETEAFFGQGTRLTVV.

The rearrangement links TRBV29-1 to TRBJ1-2; TRBD1 matches 9 bases. The CDR3 extends over 15 amino acids. The junction had 13 bases not matched to a gene; V was cut back by 6 bases and J by 5 bases. CDR1 is SQVTM and CDR2 is ANQGSEA in the germline V gene. In DNA, the CDR3 is TGCAGCGTCCACTCCCCTGCGGGGACAGGGTATGGCTACACCTTC. Protein sequence: CSVHSPAGTGYGYTF.

This clonotype has a handful of counts. The V call is TRBV5-6, the J call TRBJ2-1; D possibly uses TRBD1 or TRBD2 (6 bases each). Trimming pared 1 base from V and 10 bases from J, leaving 15 bases between. Germline V gives CDR1 SGHDT, CDR2 YYEEEE. This CDR3 has 14 amino acids. Written as DNA, the CDR3 is TGTGCCAGCAGCTTGTCCGCCGGGGGCGTAGAGCAGTTCTTC. Its translation: CASSLSAGGVEQFF.

V gene TRBV5-4 combines with J gene TRBJ2-7, with TRBD1 identical over 7 bases. V shed 2 bases, J shed 4 bases, and the junction held 12 bases outside the gene matches. The V gene's germline CDR1 is SGHNT and CDR2 YYREEE (reference sequence). The CDR3 has 16 amino acids. The CDR3 nucleotides read TGTGCCAGCAGCTTTTTGACAGGGCCCGGCACTTACGAGCAGTACTTC. It translates to CASSFLTGPGTYEQYF.

The chain recombines TRBV7-9 with TRBJ1-1; the D is unclear. The CDR3 is made up of 15 amino acids. Trimming pared 3 bases from V and 1 base from J, leaving 12 bases between. The germline CDR1 and CDR2 sequences are SEHNR and FQNEAQ (reference sequence). CDR3: CASSFAVLTNTEAFF. In DNA form, the CDR3 reads TGTGCCAGCAGCTTCGCTGTTTTGACGAACACTGAAGCTTTCTTT.

J is TRBJ1-1 and V is TRBV18; 7 bases match TRBD1. Germline lookup yields CDR1 KGHSH and CDR2 LQKENI. V gave up 6 bases and J gave up 6 bases; unmatched junction bases: 10. CDR3 length equals 14 residues. The CDR3 region is CASSAEGAWAEAFF. CDR3 nucleotide sequence: TGTGCCAGCTCGGCGGAGGGGGCGTGGGCTGAAGCTTTCTTT.

This clonotype was detected ten times or more. CDR3: CASSHLADSTDTQYF. The CDR3 DNA sequence: TGTGCCAGCTCCCATCTAGCGGATAGCACAGATACGCAGTATTTT. This chain uses TRBV9 with TRBJ2-3, with 7 bases aligning to TRBD2. Trimming took 7 bases from V and 0 from J; bases not matched to a gene: 8. This CDR3 contains 15 residues. The germline V gene encodes CDR1 SGDLS and CDR2 YYNGEE.